This T cell receptor (beta chain) comes out of a study of blood T cells in healthy people across ages. This clonotype was observed a single time. This CDR3 is 16 amino acids long. From germline, CDR1 is SEHNR and CDR2 FQNEAQ (reference sequence). V was clipped by 7 bases and J by 7 bases, with 26 bases between them. A second PCR, run for about 6 to 11 cycles, used a sample-barcoded 5' primer plus a J-beta primer mix. One entry per CDR3 protein, called by TCRdb with MiXCR from the 5' RACE reads. The data show approximately 1.5 million distinct CDR3 sequences, about 42% seen once. This receptor was obtained from a woman aged 18-30 years in good health. The specimen was blood. The chain links TRBV7-9 to TRBJ2-7; D might be TRBD1 or TRBD2, each matching 5 bases. The CDR3 nucleotides read TGTGCCAGCATCCCTCCGGGGTCAGGGCCCTACAATGAGCAGTACTTC. Protein product: CASIPPGSGPYNEQYF.